The 18 T cell receptor beta chains reported below all come from one sample, sequenced in a study of control samples from healthy donors and cancer patients. Method: immunoSEQ multiplex PCR; TCRdb's copy keeps in-frame clones and lacks some. In the table there are approximately 79,000 clones, around 91% of which are singletons. Sequenced material: blood. These receptors were taken from a man between 50 and 59 years old in good health.

This chain connects TRBV6-5 to TRBJ1-3; tentatively, D is TRBD1 (5 bases). Germline V gene data show CDR1 as MNHEY and CDR2 as SVGAGI. The CDR3 is 13 residues long. Trimming shortened V by 7 bases and J by 4 bases, and 11 bases separated the two germline ends. The CDR3: CASTRDGGNTIYF. The CDR3 DNA sequence: TGTGCCAGCACCAGGGACGGCGGAAACACCATATATTTT.

The rearrangement links TRBV2 to TRBJ2-7; D unresolved. With 6 bases removed from V and 2 bases from J, the gap between germline ends came to 8 bases. Germline assignment: CDR1 SNHLY and CDR2 FYNNEI. There are 12 residues in the CDR3. CDR3 coding DNA: TGTGCCAGCAGGGGCGACACCTACGAGCAGTACTTC. This translates into CASRGDTYEQYF.

The V call is TRBV6-1, the J call TRBJ1-2, with unresolved D. The length of the CDR3 is 20 residues. Trimming left V 2 bases short and J 5 bases short, with 30 bases between. CDR1 and CDR2 (germline): MNHNS, SASEGT. CDR3 amino acids: CASSEKREETSRRSLYGYTF. CDR3 nucleotide sequence: TGTGCCAGCAGTGAAAAGCGTGAAGAAACTTCACGGAGGTCACTATATGGCTACACCTTC.

The V call is TRBV25-1, the J call TRBJ2-1; 7 bases are a match to TRBD1. The V segment lost 1 base and the J segment 8 bases; nucleotides outside the gene matches: 17. From germline, CDR1 is MGHDK and CDR2 SYGVNS. The CDR3 extends over 18 amino acids. CDR3 residues: CASSELGQLHDGVYEQFF. The CDR3 bases are TGTGCCAGCAGTGAATTGGGACAGCTCCACGACGGGGTTTATGAGCAGTTCTTC.

The chain has TRBV5-1 and TRBJ1-2; possible D gene TRBD1, 6 bases. This CDR3 contains 14 residues. V shed 0 bases and J shed 3 bases, with 9 bases lying between them. Looked up from germline, CDR1 is SGHRS and CDR2 is YFSETQ. The CDR3 DNA follows: TGCGCCAGCAGCTTGGCGGGACAAGACTATGGCTACACCTTC. The encoded protein is CASSLAGQDYGYTF. Filled out from reference TRBV5-1 and TRBJ1-2, the complete variable domain reads KAGVTQTPRYLIKTRGQQVTLSCSPISGHRSVSWYQQTPGQGLQFLFEYFSETQRNKGNFPGRFSGRQFSNSRSEMNVSTLELGDSALYLCASSLAGQDYGYTFGSGTRLTVV.

The chain recombines TRBV7-2 with TRBJ1-2; D not resolved. Trimming shortened V by 1 base and J by 4 bases, and 7 bases separated the two germline ends. Germline loops: CDR1 SGHTA, CDR2 FQGNSA. This CDR3 spans 13 amino acids. The CDR3 nucleotides are TGTGCCAGCAGCTTAGGACCGAGCTATGGCTACACCTTC. It yields the protein CASSLGPSYGYTF.

The genes are TRBV12-3 or TRBV12-4 and TRBJ1-2; D perhaps matches TRBD1 (6 bases). This CDR3 contains 13 residues. Trimming cost V 6 bases and J 4 bases, with 12 bases left between them. CDR3 bases: TGTGCCAGCAGCCGAGAGGGGGTCTATGGCTACACCTTC. Encoded protein: CASSREGVYGYTF.

The chain joins TRBV5-8 to TRBJ1-1, with 8 bases matching TRBD1. The length of the CDR3 is 16 residues. From germline, CDR1 is SGHTS and CDR2 YDEGEE. The junction had 10 bases not matched to a gene; V was cut back by 4 bases and J by 2 bases. This CDR3 is CASSPSWDRRNTEAFF. As DNA, the CDR3 is TGTGCCAGCAGCCCCTCTTGGGACAGGAGAAACACTGAAGCTTTCTTT.

The chain carries TRBV7-8 and TRBJ2-7; 11 bases are a match to TRBD1. V lost 5 bases to trimming and J lost 3 bases; unmatched junction nucleotides: 6. Germline CDR1 and CDR2: SGHVS and FQNEAQ. This CDR3 region has 15 residues. As DNA, the CDR3 is TGTGCCAGCAGCACCACCGGGACAGGGGGCTACGAGCAGTACTTC. Its protein product is CASSTTGTGGYEQYF.

This clone was seen more than once but under ten times. The chain is built from TRBV6-5 and TRBJ2-5, with 12 bases lining up with TRBD2. V shed 3 bases, J shed 3 bases, and the junction held 5 bases outside the gene matches. This CDR3 has 16 amino acids. Germline V gene data show CDR1 as MNHEY and CDR2 as SVGAGI. Here the CDR3 DNA reads TGTGCCAGCAGTTATCCGCTAGCGGGGGGGGAAGAGACCCAGTACTTC. It translates to CASSYPLAGGEETQYF.

CDR3 in amino acids: CASSFRDAISYEQYF. The CDR3 nucleotides read TGTGCCAGCAGCTTCAGGGATGCCATCTCCTACGAGCAGTACTTC. The chain carries TRBV7-2 and TRBJ2-7, with TRBD1 as a possible D gene (5 bases). CDR3 length equals 15 residues. Germline V CDR1 and CDR2: SGHTA, FQGNSA. Trimming shortened V by 3 bases and J by 0 bases, and 12 bases separated the two germline ends. Filled out from reference TRBV7-2 and TRBJ2-7, the complete variable domain reads GAGVSQSPSNKVTEKGKDVELRCDPISGHTALYWYRQSLGQGLEFLIYFQGNSAPDKSGLPSDRFSAERTGGSVSTLTIQRTQQEDSAVYLCASSFRDAISYEQYFGPGTRLTVT.

The chain uses TRBV5-1 and TRBJ2-2; 7 bases are a match to TRBD1. Looked up from germline, CDR1 is SGHRS and CDR2 is YFSETQ. Trimming cost V 2 bases and J 1 base; bases outside gene matches: 5. The CDR3 covers 16 residues. The CDR3 loop is CASSFATGLNTGELFF. Written as DNA, the CDR3 is TGCGCCAGCAGCTTTGCGACAGGGCTGAACACCGGGGAGCTGTTTTTT. The variable domain in full, with the rest retrieved from reference TRBV5-1 and TRBJ2-2, is KAGVTQTPRYLIKTRGQQVTLSCSPISGHRSVSWYQQTPGQGLQFLFEYFSETQRNKGNFPGRFSGRQFSNSRSEMNVSTLELGDSALYLCASSFATGLNTGELFFGEGSRLTVL.

The V and J genes are TRBV7-2 and TRBJ1-2; a weak D match, TRBD1 (5 bases). The CDR3 extends over 15 amino acids. V shed 1 base and J shed 4 bases, with 13 bases lying between them. CDR1 and CDR2 from the germline V gene are SGHTA and FQGNSA. This CDR3 is CASSLDSGQGYGYTF. CDR3 DNA: TGTGCCAGCAGCTTAGATTCCGGGCAGGGCTATGGCTACACCTTC. Complete variable domain (other parts from reference TRBV7-2 and TRBJ1-2): GAGVSQSPSNKVTEKGKDVELRCDPISGHTALYWYRQSLGQGLEFLIYFQGNSAPDKSGLPSDRFSAERTGGSVSTLTIQRTQQEDSAVYLCASSLDSGQGYGYTFGSGTRLTVV.

The chain combines TRBV19 with TRBJ1-5; 8 nucleotides agree with TRBD1. V dropped 5 bases and J dropped 2; count of bases not matched to a gene: 5. Germline V gene sequence: CDR1 LNHDA, CDR2 SQIVND (reference sequence). CDR3 length: 15 amino acids. CDR3 protein: CASSPGGAGNQPQHF. In nucleotides, the CDR3 is TGTGCCAGTAGTCCAGGGGGCGCTGGCAATCAGCCCCAGCATTTT.

V is TRBV5-1 and J is TRBJ1-1, with D hard to call. Trimming removed 0 bases from V and 5 bases from J, with 11 bases in between. CDR3 length: 14 residues. Germline V CDR1 and CDR2: SGHRS, YFSETQ. Here the CDR3 reads CASSLGGVMTEAFF. CDR3 nucleotides: TGCGCCAGCAGCTTGGGGGGAGTGATGACTGAAGCTTTCTTT.

The chain is built from TRBV19 and TRBJ1-1; no clear D gene. CDR1 LNHDA and CDR2 SQIVND come from the germline V gene (reference sequence). The CDR3 consists of 12 residues. The germline V and J ends were trimmed by 5 bases and 7 bases, with 11 bases remaining between them. The CDR3 sequence: CASSPRSGEAFF. The CDR3 nucleotides read TGTGCCAGTAGTCCCCGGTCGGGTGAAGCTTTCTTT.

This sequence joins TRBV7-2 and TRBJ1-4; D may be TRBD1 (6 bases). This CDR3 is built from 16 residues. The germline V gene has CDR1 SGHTA and CDR2 FQGNSA. Trimming shortened V by 4 bases and J by 5 bases, and 17 bases separated the two germline ends. CDR3: CASSSGQNSLNEKLFF. Written as DNA, the CDR3 is TGTGCCAGCAGCTCCGGACAGAACAGTCTAAATGAAAAACTGTTTTTT.

J is TRBJ1-1 and V is TRBV19, with a tentative D call TRBD1 (6 bases). The V gene's germline CDR1 is LNHDA and CDR2 SQIVND (reference sequence). CDR3 size: 13 residues. Between the trimmed V and J ends, which lost 3 bases and 7 bases, there was a span of 12 bases. CDR3 in amino acids: CASSIEGGYEAFF. The CDR3 DNA is TGTGCCAGTAGTATCGAGGGGGGCTATGAAGCTTTCTTT.